Listed below are T cell receptor beta chains from one sample, sequenced in a study of cytomegalovirus exposure and HLA in healthy donors. Sequencing was performed with immunoSEQ multiplex PCR; in TCRdb, only in-frame clones are kept and a portion is missing. The sample holds just over 150,000 clones; over 75% are singletons and the top ten take around 0.96%. Sequenced: PBMCs. These receptors all come from a woman between 45 and 60 years old in good health and CMV-seropositive. CDR3s leave out the opening cysteine and the closing phenylalanine or tryptophan.

cdr3_aa j_call v_call cdr3_length
ASSLPGVSYNEQF TRBJ2-1 TRBV7-9 13
ASSLIGQLNTEAF TRBJ1-1 TRBV7-2 13
ANGQGASLDTGELF TRBJ2-2 TRBV2 14
ASSQDLLRGGYGYT TRBJ1-2 TRBV4-3 14
ASSLLAGGEDTEAF TRBJ1-1 TRBV28 14
ASTRQGKNIQY TRBJ2-4 TRBV7-2 11
ASSIRQGNTEAF TRBJ1-1 TRBV7-9 12
ASSSLAQGSFDTQY TRBJ2-3 TRBV7-9 14
SVQGEEGWNTEAF TRBJ1-1 TRBV29-1 13
ASRTTGGRGIQY TRBJ2-4 TRBV27 12
ASSHLDRGGDQPQH TRBJ1-5 TRBV4-1 14
ASSLSVGRVELF TRBJ2-2 TRBV13 12
ASSQLQGSNQPQH TRBJ1-5 TRBV4-1 13
ASSLERPGIEAF TRBJ1-1 TRBV5-6 12
ASRQGLSNQPQH TRBJ1-5 TRBV2 12
ASSDRGTETQY TRBJ2-5 TRBV2 11
ATRTGGNQPQH TRBJ1-5 TRBV2 11
ASKRQEVSYEQY TRBJ2-7 TRBV10-2 12
ASSSGLTGNTIY TRBJ1-3 TRBV6-1 12
ASSYQYRTVQETQY TRBJ2-5 TRBV6-6 14
ASSLVRGTEAF TRBJ1-1 TRBV7-2 11
ASSFQGASYEQY TRBJ2-7 TRBV6-5 12
ASSLDQLAGETQY TRBJ2-5 TRBV11-2 13
ASSAQQGSYSGNTIY TRBJ1-3 TRBV9 15
ASSVPHVAYEQY TRBJ2-7 TRBV5-6 12
ASSSGGIFSYEQY TRBJ2-7 TRBV28 13
ASSPGTGNGYT TRBJ1-2 TRBV5-1 11
ASSSPGDGYT TRBJ1-2 TRBV6-5 10
ASSVGGRGVSEAF TRBJ1-1 TRBV9 13
ASSQGGQGAGNSPLH TRBJ1-6 TRBV28 15
ASSFGTGGEKLF TRBJ1-4 TRBV27 12
ASGSRGYNEQF TRBJ2-1 TRBV30 11
ASSAGSINYGYT TRBJ1-2 TRBV7-9 12
ASNPGPNSPLH TRBJ1-6 TRBV7-2 11
ASSQVDRENTEAF TRBJ1-1 TRBV4-1 13
ASSSYKGWGTGELF TRBJ2-2 TRBV7-8 14